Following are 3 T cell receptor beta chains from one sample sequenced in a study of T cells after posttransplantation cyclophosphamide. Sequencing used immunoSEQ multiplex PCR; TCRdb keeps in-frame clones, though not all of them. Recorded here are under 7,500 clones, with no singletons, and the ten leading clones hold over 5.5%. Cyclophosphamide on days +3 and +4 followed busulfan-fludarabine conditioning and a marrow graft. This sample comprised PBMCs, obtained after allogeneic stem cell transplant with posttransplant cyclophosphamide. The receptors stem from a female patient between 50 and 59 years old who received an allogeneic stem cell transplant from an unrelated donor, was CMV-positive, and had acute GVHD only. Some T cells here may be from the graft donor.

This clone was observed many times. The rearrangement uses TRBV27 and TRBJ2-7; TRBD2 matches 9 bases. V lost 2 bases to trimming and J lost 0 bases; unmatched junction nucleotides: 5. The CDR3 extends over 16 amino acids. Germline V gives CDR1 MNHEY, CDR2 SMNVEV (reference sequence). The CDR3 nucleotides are TGTGCCAGCAGTTTACTCGGCGGGAGGGCCTCCTACGAGCAGTACTTC. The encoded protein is CASSLLGGRASYEQYF.

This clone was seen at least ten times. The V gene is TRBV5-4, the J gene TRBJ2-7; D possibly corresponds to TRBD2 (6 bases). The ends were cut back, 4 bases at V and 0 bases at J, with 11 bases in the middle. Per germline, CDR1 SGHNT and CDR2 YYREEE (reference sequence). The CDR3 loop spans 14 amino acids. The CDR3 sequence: CASSPGESSYEQYF. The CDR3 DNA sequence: TGTGCCAGCAGCCCGGGGGAGTCCTCCTACGAGCAGTACTTC.

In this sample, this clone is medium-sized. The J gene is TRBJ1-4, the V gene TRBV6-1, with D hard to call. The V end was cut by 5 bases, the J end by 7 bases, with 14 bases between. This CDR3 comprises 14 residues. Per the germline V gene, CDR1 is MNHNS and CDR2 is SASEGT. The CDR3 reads CASSYVPTGEKLFF. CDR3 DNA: TGTGCCAGCAGTTATGTCCCGACTGGTGAAAAACTGTTTTTT.